These 3 T cell receptor beta chains came from one sample sequenced in a study of blood T cell repertoires in COVID-19. Only in-frame clones appear in the TCRdb table, and some are missing; sequencing was by immunoSEQ multiplex PCR. The sample contains fewer than 300,000 clones, approximately 90% of which appear only once. The sequenced sample was peripheral blood. The receptors derive from a man aged 60 to 69 who had recovered from COVID-19.

J is TRBJ2-5 and V is TRBV3-1 (or the pseudogene TRBV3-2), with TRBD2 matching over 8 bases. V gave up 8 bases and J gave up 5 bases; unmatched junction bases: 10. Looked up from germline, CDR1 is LGHDT and CDR2 is YNNKEL (reference sequence). This CDR3 region has 14 residues. CDR3 nucleotide sequence: TGTGCCAGCGGTCCACGGACTAGCAGGGAGACCCAGTACTTC. It codes for CASGPRTSRETQYF.

This clone was seen a single time. This chain joins TRBV19 and TRBJ1-5; no clear D. Trimming cost V 2 bases and J 11 bases, with 16 bases left between them. CDR1 is LNHDA, CDR2 SQIVND, per germline (reference sequence). The CDR3 totals 14 residues. This CDR3 reads CASSIKPSSDTQHF. CDR3 nucleotides: TGTGCCAGTAGTATAAAACCTTCTTCTGACACCCAGCATTTT.

This chain connects TRBV18 to TRBJ1-4, with no clear D. Trimming left V 6 bases short and J 5 bases short, with 13 bases between. The CDR3 runs 14 residues. Germline lookup yields CDR1 KGHSH and CDR2 LQKENI. This chain's CDR3 is CASSRTDANEKLFF. The DNA for the CDR3 is TGTGCCAGCTCCCGAACAGACGCCAATGAAAAACTGTTTTTT.